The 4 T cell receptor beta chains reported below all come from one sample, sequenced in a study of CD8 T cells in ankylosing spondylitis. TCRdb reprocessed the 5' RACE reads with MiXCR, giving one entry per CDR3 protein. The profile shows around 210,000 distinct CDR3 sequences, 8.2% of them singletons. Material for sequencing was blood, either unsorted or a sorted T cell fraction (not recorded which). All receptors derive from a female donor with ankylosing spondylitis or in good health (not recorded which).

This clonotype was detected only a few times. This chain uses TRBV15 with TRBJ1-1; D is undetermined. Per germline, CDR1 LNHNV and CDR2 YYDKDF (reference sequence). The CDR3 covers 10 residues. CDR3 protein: CAILGTEAFF. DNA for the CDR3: TGTGCGATCTTGGGGACTGAAGCTTTCTTT.

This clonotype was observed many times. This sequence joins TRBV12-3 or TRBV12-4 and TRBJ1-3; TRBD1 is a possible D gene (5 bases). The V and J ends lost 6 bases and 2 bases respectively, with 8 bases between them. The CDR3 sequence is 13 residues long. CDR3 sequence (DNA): TGTGCCAGCAGCGCGACAGCTGGAAACACCATATATTTT. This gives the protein CASSATAGNTIYF.

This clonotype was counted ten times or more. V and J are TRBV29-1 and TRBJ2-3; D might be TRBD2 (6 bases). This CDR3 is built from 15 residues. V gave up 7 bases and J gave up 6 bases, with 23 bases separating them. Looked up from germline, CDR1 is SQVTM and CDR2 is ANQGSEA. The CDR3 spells CSADLATTGVDTQYF. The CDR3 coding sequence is TGCAGCGCGGACCTAGCGACTACAGGTGTGGATACGCAGTATTTT.

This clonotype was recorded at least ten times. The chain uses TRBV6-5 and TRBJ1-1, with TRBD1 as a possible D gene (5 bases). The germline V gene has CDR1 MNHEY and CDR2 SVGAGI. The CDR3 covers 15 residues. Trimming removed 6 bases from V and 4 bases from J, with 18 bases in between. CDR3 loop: CASRYGVAGTTEAFF. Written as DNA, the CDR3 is TGTGCCAGCAGGTACGGGGTCGCAGGGACCACTGAAGCTTTCTTT.